This T cell receptor (beta chain) was sequenced during a study of cytomegalovirus exposure and HLA in healthy donors. Study-wide findings and caveats: Roughly uniform sequencing depth across donors was assumed, possibly incorrectly. A prior analysis recorded that most TCR beta V segments were productive about 90% or about 30% of the time. Later, TCR association rates were found to vary by HLA locus, highest for DRB1 and lowest for HLA-C.

As for this clone: Its matching antigen is unknown.

Primers for the PCR totalled 60 Vbeta and 13 Jbeta. Under the authors' procedure: The count from a later analysis was roughly 80 million unique TCR beta chains, some 9.9 million of them shared. Profiling relied on immunoSEQ multiplex PCR, and the TCRdb table lists in-frame clones only, not all of them. Clonal size and the V and J genes are those of that table, whereas D and trimming came from the DNA. The sample yields 150,000 to 250,000 clones, around 76% seen once. The CDR3 loop spans 14 amino acids. Germline CDR1 MNHEY, CDR2 SMNVEV (reference sequence). This receptor was obtained from a man under 40 in good health and CMV-seronegative. Sequenced input: PBMCs. The chain carries TRBV27 and TRBJ2-5; 7 bases are shared with TRBD1. Matching the DNA end better, TRBJ2-7 makes the J call doubtful. CDR3 in DNA: TGTGCCAGCAGTAGGAACCGGGACAGCTACGAGCAGTACTTC. Amino acids: CASSRNRDSYEQYF.